The subject of this entry is one T cell receptor beta chain. Its antigen remains unidentified. TCRdb re-called the 5' RACE reads with MiXCR, one entry per CDR3 protein. The data show around 890,000 distinct CDR3 sequences, with 12% seen just once and approximately 0.51% held by the top ten. These data originate in a study of CD8 T cells in ankylosing spondylitis. Study results and caveats: Among TCR beta sequences, a motif of under 10 highly homologous variants appeared characteristic of ankylosing spondylitis blood. Both synovial fluid and blood in reactive arthritis had previously been reported to carry some motif variants.

Trimming removed 3 bases from V and 1 base from J, with 15 bases in between. This CDR3 is 15 amino acids long. CDR1 is DFQATT and CDR2 is SNEGSKA in the germline V gene (reference sequence). J is TRBJ1-1 and V is TRBV20-1; D ambiguous. The clonotype was recovered from a male donor with ankylosing spondylitis. Material: blood, either unsorted or a sorted T cell fraction (not recorded which). The CDR3 reads CSASNAGEANTEAFF. The CDR3 region has the DNA TGCAGTGCTAGTAATGCAGGAGAGGCGAACACTGAAGCTTTCTTT.